The entry below describes one TCR beta chain. Its antigen is still unknown. Qualities for individual bases were not recorded, and no much larger clone is one base off. The sample is drawn from a study of identifying expanded T cells in peripheral blood (dated by TCRdb to the late 2010s). For the wider study: Four technical replicates, made by sequencing separate aliquots from the same pool of genomic DNA, were compared pairwise. Overall study results and their limits: The beta-binomial model significantly reduced the number of clones called differentially abundant and the false-positive rate across all healthy-donor time intervals. The authors expected that biological variance in healthy repertoires might rise further over much longer intervals, such as months to years. The binomial model flagged approximately 1.3 differentially abundant clones between technical replicates but roughly 15 over around two weeks and 18 to 20 over about four weeks. Variance in clone template counts between approximately two-week samples significantly increased with total template count across all healthy donors.

During the collection period, no immune events, such as infections, were documented for the healthy donors. Time-dependent variance in a beta-binomial model of T-cell clone differential abundance was calibrated using healthy-donor blood repertoires as a training cohort. There were roughly 10 healthy donors in the training cohort, of whom 3 were female and 7 were male. An age range of about 25 to 64 years, with an average of about 45 years, was recorded for the donors. Whole blood from each healthy donor was obtained from a commercial supplier and was collected at three time points around 15 days apart. For immunosequencing, genomic DNA was extracted from unsorted whole blood. The CDR3 numbers 12 residues from cysteine through phenylalanine. Here the CDR3 DNA is all that survives: 36 bases in frame from base 1. Taken from the germline V gene, the CDR1 and CDR2 loops are SQVTM and ANQGSEA. V loses 6 bases of germline sequence and J loses 4 bases, and the interval between the two ends is 12 bases.

TCRbeta CDR3 regions were profiled by bias-controlled multiplex PCR amplification of genomic DNA with the immunoSEQ Assay. On the authors' methods: The absolute abundance of each unique TCRbeta CDR3 region was quantified after sequences were collapsed and filtered. Differential abundance was tested with a binomial (Fisher-equivalent) model and with a beta-binomial model adding time-dependent variance fitted from healthy donors. Clones with fewer than 5 combined templates were removed, and differential abundance was called for clones with a Benjamini-Hochberg FDR below 0.01. Using the form v = (b*log(k)+a)^2, the beta-binomial variance was modeled as a function of the total template count across the two samples. TCRdb re-hosts the immuneACCESS table, in-frame sequences only. Its copies lack some clones; in the studies checked, an unresolved V gene accounts for under half of them, and the cause for the rest is not known. V and J calls and clone size are copied from that table; D and trimming were computed from the DNA. The sample table records under 90,000 clones; about nine tenths of these occur just once. The ten largest account for 2.5% to 3.5% of the sample.

Sequencing was performed on blood. The clonotype originates from a person aged 18 to 75 in good health. The rearrangement joined TRBV29-1 to TRBJ1-1; matching of 5 bases hints at TRBD1 as the D gene. The CDR3 reads as follows: CSVGDWGTEAFF. The nucleotide sequence is given as TGCAGCGTCGGGGACTGGGGCACTGAAGCTTTCTTT.